At least ten counts were recorded for the clone carrying this T cell receptor (beta chain). The target antigen is unknown. The CDR3 totals 15 residues. With 4 bases removed from V and 5 bases from J, the gap between germline ends came to 15 bases. Germline CDR1 is MNHNY and CDR2 is SVGAGI (reference sequence). This sample was included in a study of tumor-infiltrating lymphocytes in primary liver carcinoma. Study details: The neoplasms were of stage T1-T3 N0M0, with dimensions of roughly 4.2 to 10 cm across.

Broader study findings: A significantly higher top-250-clone fraction was found in tumors than in blood (p = 0.039).

Making TCR beta cDNA involved around 500 ng total RNA and a constant-region primer. Slightly modified ARM-PCR served as the procedure for the TCR beta libraries. These libraries came from three rounds of nested multiplex PCR. Investigators reported that the first two PCR rounds, at around 11 cycles each, used TRBV1-TRBV30 forward primers with a C-beta reverse primer. TCRdb re-called the multiplex PCR reads with MiXCR, one entry per CDR3 protein. The sample has fewer than 250,000 distinct CDR3 sequences; about 65% are singletons. Blood RNA was derived from unsorted whole blood, and germline DNA was extracted too. Patients were treatment-naive with chronic HBV infection.

The sample was peripheral blood. This TCR was sampled from a woman aged 55-75 years with primary liver carcinoma and hepatitis B virus infection. The rearrangement joins TRBV6-6 to TRBJ2-1; possible D gene TRBD2, 6 bases. The CDR3: CASSSPLTSHNEQFF. CDR3 bases: TGTGCCAGCAGTTCCCCCCTGACTAGTCACAATGAGCAGTTCTTC.